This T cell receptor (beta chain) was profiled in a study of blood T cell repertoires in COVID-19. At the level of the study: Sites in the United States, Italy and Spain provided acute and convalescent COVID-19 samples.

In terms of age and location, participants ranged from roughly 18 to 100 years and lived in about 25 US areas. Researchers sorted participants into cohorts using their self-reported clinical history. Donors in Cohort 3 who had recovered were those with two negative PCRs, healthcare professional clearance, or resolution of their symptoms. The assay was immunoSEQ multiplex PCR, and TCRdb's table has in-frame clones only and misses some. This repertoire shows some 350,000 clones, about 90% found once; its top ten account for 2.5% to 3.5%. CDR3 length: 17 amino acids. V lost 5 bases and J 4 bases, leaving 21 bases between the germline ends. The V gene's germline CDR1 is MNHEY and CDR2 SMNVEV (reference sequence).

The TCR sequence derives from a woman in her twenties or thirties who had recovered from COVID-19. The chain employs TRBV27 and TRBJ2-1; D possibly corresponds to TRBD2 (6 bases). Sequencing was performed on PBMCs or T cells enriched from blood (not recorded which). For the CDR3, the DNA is TGTGCCAGCAGTCCCCGGGGTGGTAGCGGTACTTACAATGAGCAGTTCTTC. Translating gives CASSPRGGSGTYNEQFF.